These 2 T cell receptor beta chains came from one sample sequenced in a study of CD8+ T cells in alopecia areata. The authors extracted RNA and reverse transcribed it into cDNA as the sequencing template. TCRdb keeps only in-frame clones here, not all; method: immunoSEQ multiplex PCR. Observed are 200,000 to 300,000 clones, no singletons, with the top ten taking around 1.2%. Sorting of pooled cutaneous lymph node cells was based on CD4, CD8alpha, NKG2D, NKG2ACE and other markers. Sample: CD4+ T cells sorted from a lymph node. Receptors originate from a C3H/HeJ mouse with alopecia areata. MHC haplotype here: H2-k.

This clone was recorded a few times. Mouse gene names and germline throughout. The CDR3 extends 4 residues past the end of the read, so its final part is completed from the germline J gene. This chain links TRBV13-1 with TRBJ2-3, with D maybe TRBD1 (6 bases). The V end lost 5 bases, the J end lost 0 bases, and 7 bases lay between the germline ends. The CDR3 has 13 amino acids. CDR1 is NSHNY and CDR2 is SYGAGN in the germline V gene. CDR3 protein: CASSRGSAETLYF. The sequenced part of the CDR3 DNA is TGTGCCAGCAGCAGGGGTAGTGCAGAA.

This clone has only a few counts. The genes and germline here are from mouse. The read finishes 3 residues shy of the CDR3 end, and the germline J gene is used to complete it. Other DNA sequences of this sample code for an identical CDR3. J is TRBJ1-6 and V is TRBV13-2; perhaps TRBD1 as D (5 bases). TRBJ1-6 falls under the ORF class, with uncertain function. The CDR3 is 15 residues long. The V end was cut by 3 bases, the J end by 1 base, with 8 bases between. Germline lookup yields CDR1 NNHNN and CDR2 SYGAGS (reference sequence). The CDR3 loop reads CASGGQGSYNSPLYF. The part of the CDR3 DNA that was read is TGTGCCAGCGGTGGTCAGGGATCCTATAATTCGCCC.